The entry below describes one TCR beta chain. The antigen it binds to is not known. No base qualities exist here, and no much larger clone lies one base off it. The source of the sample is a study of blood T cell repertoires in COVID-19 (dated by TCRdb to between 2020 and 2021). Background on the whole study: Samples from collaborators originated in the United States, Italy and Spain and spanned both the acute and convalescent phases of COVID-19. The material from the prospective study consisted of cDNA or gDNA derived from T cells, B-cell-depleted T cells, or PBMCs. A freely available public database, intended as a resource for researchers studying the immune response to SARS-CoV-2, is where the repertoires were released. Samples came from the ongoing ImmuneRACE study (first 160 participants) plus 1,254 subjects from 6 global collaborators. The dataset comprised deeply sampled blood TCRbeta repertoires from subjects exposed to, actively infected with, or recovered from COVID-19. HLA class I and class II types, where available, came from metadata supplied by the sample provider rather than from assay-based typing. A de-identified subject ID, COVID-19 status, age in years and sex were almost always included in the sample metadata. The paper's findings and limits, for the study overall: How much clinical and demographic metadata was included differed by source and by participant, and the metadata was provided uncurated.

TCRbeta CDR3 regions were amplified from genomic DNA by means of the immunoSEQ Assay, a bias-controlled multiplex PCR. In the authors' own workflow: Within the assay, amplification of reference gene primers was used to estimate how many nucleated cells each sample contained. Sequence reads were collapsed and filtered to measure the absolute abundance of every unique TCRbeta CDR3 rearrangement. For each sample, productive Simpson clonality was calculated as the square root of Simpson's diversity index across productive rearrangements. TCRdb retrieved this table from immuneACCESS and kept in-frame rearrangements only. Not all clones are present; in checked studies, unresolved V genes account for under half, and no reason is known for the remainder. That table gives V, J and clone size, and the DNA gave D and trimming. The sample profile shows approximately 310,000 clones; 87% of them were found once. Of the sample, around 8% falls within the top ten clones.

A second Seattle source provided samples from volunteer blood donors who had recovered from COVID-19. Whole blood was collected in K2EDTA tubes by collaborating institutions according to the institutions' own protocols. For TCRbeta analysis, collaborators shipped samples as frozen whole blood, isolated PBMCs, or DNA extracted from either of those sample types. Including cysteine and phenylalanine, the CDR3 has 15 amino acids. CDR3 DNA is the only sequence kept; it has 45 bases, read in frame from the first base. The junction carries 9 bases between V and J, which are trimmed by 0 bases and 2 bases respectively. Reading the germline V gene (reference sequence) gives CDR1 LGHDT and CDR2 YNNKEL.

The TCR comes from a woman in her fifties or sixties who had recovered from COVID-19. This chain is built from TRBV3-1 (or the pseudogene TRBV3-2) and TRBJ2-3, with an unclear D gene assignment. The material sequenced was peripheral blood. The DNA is TGTGCCAGCAGCCAAGACCCCGGGTTCACAGATACGCAGTATTTT. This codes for CASSQDPGFTDTQYF.